This TCR beta chain was retrieved from a study of shared clonotypes between healthy human individuals. Study-wide background: Donors had three CD4 naive, three CD4 memory, two CD8 naive and one CD8 memory plate apiece. General study points: Across subsets, estimated richness was generally greater for naive than for memory populations. Non-shared clonotypes had lower generation probabilities than clonotypes shared by all four sorted-subset donors.

Assay: immunoSEQ multiplex PCR; the TCRdb copy retains only in-frame clones and omits some. Altogether about 380,000 clones are present, about 96% being singletons, with the ten largest covering 0.32%. Only one count was recorded for this clone. Its antigen is unidentified. The CDR3 has 11 residues. V was cut by 3 bases and J by 7 bases, with 5 bases left in between. Looked up from germline, CDR1 is SGHVS and CDR2 is FNYEAQ. Material for sequencing was memory CD8+ T cells sorted from blood. The subset is: CD45RO+ cells pooled with CCR7-negative TemRA cells. The chain joins TRBV7-6 to TRBJ2-3; no definite D call. This sequence originates from a man aged 25 to 40 in good health. DNA of the CDR3: TGTGCCAGCAGCTTGTCGAATACGCAGTATTTT. It specifies CASSLSNTQYF.